Listed below are T cell receptor beta chains from one sample, sequenced in a study of cytomegalovirus exposure and HLA in healthy donors. Sequencing used immunoSEQ multiplex PCR; TCRdb keeps in-frame clones, though not all of them. Here the sample spans approximately 170,000 clones, around three quarters being singletons. The sequenced sample consisted of PBMCs. These receptor sequences come from a woman aged 18-29 years in good health and CMV-seronegative. Each CDR3 is given with its conserved first and last residue.

V,length,J,CDR3
TRBV28,14,.,CASTQGQGPYEQYF
TRBV29-1,15,TRBJ2-3,CSGKQQAYSTDTQYF
TRBV10-3,17,TRBJ2-3,CAISESGTGFSADTQYF
TRBV5-1,15,TRBJ2-1,CASSAGQGIKLEQFF
TRBV4-2,16,TRBJ1-5,CASSQEWGGSNQPQHF
TRBV15,13,TRBJ2-1,CATARGGYNEQFF
TRBV9,15,TRBJ1-6,CASSTSTGGSSPLHF
TRBV9,14,TRBJ1-4,CASSPQGAREKLFF
TRBV6-1,15,TRBJ2-7,CASTLGQGITYEQYF
TRBV5-1,15,TRBJ2-3,CASSFELAGIDTQYF